This T cell receptor (beta chain) was observed in a study of shared clonotypes between healthy human individuals. CD4+ cells yielded CD45RA+ naive and CD45RA-negative memory subsets. V gave up 1 base and J gave up 4 bases, with 7 bases separating them. Germline V gene sequence: CDR1 SGHDN, CDR2 FVKESK. The CDR3 consists of 13 residues. Repertoires were generated with immunoSEQ multiplex PCR, while TCRdb's copy carries only in-frame clones and drops some. This sample has more than 2 million clones; roughly 94% occur once, and the top ten carry 0.13%. On this clone itself: What it binds is not known.

Overall study findings and caveats: Non-shared clonotypes showed lower generation probabilities than clonotypes common to all four donors.

The chain joins TRBV14 to TRBJ2-5; D call uncertain. Sequencing was done on a sample of naive CD4+ T cells sorted from blood. The subset is: CD45RA+ positively selected. The TCR sequence derives from a man aged 18 to 35 in good health. CDR3 in DNA: TGTGCCAGCAGCCAAGCAGCCCCAGAGACCCAGTACTTC. Translated: CASSQAAPETQYF.